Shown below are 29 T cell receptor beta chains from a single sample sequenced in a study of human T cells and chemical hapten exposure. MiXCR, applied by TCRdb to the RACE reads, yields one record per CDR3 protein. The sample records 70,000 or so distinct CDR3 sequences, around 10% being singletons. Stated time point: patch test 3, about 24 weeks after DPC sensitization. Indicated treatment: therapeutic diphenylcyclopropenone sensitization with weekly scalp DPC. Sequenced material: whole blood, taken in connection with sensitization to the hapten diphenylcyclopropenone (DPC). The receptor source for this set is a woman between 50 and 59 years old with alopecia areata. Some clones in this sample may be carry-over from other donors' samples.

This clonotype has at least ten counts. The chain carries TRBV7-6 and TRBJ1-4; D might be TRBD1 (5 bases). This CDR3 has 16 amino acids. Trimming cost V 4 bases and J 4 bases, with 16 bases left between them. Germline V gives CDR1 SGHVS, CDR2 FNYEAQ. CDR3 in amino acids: CASSSDPGRLNEKLFF. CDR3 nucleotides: TGTGCCAGCAGCTCGGATCCGGGACGGCTTAATGAAAAACTGTTTTTT.

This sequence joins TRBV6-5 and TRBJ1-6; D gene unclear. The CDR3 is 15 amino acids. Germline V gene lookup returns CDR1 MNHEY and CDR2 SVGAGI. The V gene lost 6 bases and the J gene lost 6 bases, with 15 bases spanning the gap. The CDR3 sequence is CASRTDLWANSPLHF. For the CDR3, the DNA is TGTGCCAGCAGAACGGACCTCTGGGCTAATTCACCCCTCCACTTT.

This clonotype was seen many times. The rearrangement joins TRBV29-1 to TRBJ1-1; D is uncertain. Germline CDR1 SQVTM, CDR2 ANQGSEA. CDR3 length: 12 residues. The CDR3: CVARAQDTEAFF. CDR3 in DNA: TGCGTAGCGAGGGCTCAGGACACTGAAGCTTTCTTT.

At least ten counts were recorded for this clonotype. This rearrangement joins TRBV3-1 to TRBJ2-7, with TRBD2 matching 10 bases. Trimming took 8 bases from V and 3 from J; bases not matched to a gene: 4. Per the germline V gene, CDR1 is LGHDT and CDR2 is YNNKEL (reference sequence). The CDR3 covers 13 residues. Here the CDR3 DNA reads TGTGCCAGCGGCCTAGCGGGAGTCTACGAGCAGTACTTC. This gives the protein CASGLAGVYEQYF.

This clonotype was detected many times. In DNA form, the CDR3 reads TGTGCCAGCTCACCGATCGCTCCATCGAACACCGGGGAGCTGTTTTTT. This sequence encodes CASSPIAPSNTGELFF. The rearrangement joins TRBV18 to TRBJ2-2; D gene uncertain. The germline V and J ends were trimmed by 3 bases and 0 bases, with 11 bases remaining between them. The CDR3 runs to 16 residues. Looked up from germline, CDR1 is KGHSH and CDR2 is LQKENI.

CDR3 residues: CASSLTRGTTDTQYF. CDR3 DNA sequence: TGTGCCAGCAGCTTAACGCGCGGGACTACAGATACGCAGTATTTT. V is TRBV11-2 and J is TRBJ2-3; a weak D match, TRBD2 (6 bases). The CDR3 spans 15 residues. Trimming cost V 2 bases and J 3 bases, with 12 bases left between them. The V gene's germline CDR1 is SGHAT and CDR2 FQNNGV.

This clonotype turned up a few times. CDR3 in DNA: TGTGCCAGCAGTTATTCCAGGACTGCAGATGGCTACACCTTC. Translating it yields CASSYSRTADGYTF. The genes are TRBV6-2 or TRBV6-3 and TRBJ1-2; no reliable D call. This CDR3 has 14 residues. CDR1 is MNHEY and CDR2 is SVGEGT in the germline V gene. V lost 3 bases to trimming and J lost 6 bases, with 14 bases between them.

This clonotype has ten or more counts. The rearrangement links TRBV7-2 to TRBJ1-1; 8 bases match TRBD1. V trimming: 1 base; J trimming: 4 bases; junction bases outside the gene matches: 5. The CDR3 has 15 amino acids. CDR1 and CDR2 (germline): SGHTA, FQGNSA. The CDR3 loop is CASSLVTGQGTEAFF. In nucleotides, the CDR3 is TGTGCCAGCAGCTTAGTCACAGGACAGGGCACTGAAGCTTTCTTT.

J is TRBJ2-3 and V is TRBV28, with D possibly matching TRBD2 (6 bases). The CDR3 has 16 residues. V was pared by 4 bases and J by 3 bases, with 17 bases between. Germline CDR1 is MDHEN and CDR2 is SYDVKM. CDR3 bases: TGTGCCAGCAGTTCTACAGGAGGGGAAAGGACAGATACGCAGTATTTT. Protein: CASSSTGGERTDTQYF.

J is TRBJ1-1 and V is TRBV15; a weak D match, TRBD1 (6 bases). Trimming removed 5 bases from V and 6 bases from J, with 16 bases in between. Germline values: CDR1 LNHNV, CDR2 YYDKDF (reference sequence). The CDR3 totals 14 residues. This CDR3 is CATSRTRGASEAFF. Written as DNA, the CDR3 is TGTGCCACCAGCCGTACCCGGGGGGCCTCTGAAGCTTTCTTT.

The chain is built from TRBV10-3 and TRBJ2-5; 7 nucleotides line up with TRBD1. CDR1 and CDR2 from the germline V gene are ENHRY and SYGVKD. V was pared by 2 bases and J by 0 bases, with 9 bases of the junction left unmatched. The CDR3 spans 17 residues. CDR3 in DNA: TGTGCCATCAGTGAGCCTAAAGCCGGGACAGACCAAGAGACCCAGTACTTC. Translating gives CAISEPKAGTDQETQYF.

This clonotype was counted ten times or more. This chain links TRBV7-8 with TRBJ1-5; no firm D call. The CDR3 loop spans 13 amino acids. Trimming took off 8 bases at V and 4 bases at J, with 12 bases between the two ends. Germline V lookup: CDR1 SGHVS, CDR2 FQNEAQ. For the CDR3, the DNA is TGTGCCAGCTCATTCGTCCTTAATCAGCCCCAGCATTTT. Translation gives CASSFVLNQPQHF.

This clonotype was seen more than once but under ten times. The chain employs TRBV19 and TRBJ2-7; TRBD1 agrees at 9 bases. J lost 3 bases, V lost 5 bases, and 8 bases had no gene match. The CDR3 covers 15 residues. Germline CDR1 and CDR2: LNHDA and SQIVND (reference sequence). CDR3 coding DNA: TGTGCCAGTAGTGGACCGGGACAGGGATACTACGAGCAGTACTTC. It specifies CASSGPGQGYYEQYF.

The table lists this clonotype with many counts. The chain's CDR3 is CASSPRWSPGQTYEQYF. CDR3 DNA: TGTGCCAGTAGCCCTCGCTGGTCCCCGGGACAGACCTACGAGCAGTACTTC. This sequence joins TRBV19 and TRBJ2-7; 7 nucleotides line up with TRBD1. Germline V gene data show CDR1 as LNHDA and CDR2 as SQIVND (reference sequence). This CDR3 has 17 amino acids. V shed 6 bases and J 2 bases; nucleotides not matched to a gene: 16.

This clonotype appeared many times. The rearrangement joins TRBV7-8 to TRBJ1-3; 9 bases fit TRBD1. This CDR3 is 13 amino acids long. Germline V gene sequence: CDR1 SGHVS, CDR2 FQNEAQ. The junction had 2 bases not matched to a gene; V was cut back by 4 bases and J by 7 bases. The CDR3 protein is CASSSGQGNTIYF. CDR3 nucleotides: TGTGCCAGCAGCTCCGGACAGGGGAACACCATATATTTT.

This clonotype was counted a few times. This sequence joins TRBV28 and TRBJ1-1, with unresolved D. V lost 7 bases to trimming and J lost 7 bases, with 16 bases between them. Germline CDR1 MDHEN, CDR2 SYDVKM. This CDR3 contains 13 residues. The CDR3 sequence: CASTLPGQFEAFF. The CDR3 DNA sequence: TGTGCCAGCACCCTCCCCGGGCAGTTTGAAGCTTTCTTT.

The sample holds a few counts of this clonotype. CDR3 DNA: TGTGCCAGCAGCCCTAAGACTAGCGGGACGAACACCGGGGAGCTGTTTTTT. This gives the protein CASSPKTSGTNTGELFF. The chain has TRBV7-9 and TRBJ2-2; 11 bases fit TRBD2. Germline CDR1 SEHNR, CDR2 FQNEAQ (reference sequence). This CDR3 has 17 residues. V dropped 5 bases and J dropped 0; count of bases not matched to a gene: 5.

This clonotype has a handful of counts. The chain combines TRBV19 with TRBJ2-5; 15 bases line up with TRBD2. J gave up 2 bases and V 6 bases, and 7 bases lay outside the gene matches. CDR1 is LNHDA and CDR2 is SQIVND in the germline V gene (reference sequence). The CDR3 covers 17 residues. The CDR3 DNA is TGTGCCAGTAGCCCTGGGACTAGCGGGGGGATACAAGAGACCCAGTACTTC. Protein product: CASSPGTSGGIQETQYF.

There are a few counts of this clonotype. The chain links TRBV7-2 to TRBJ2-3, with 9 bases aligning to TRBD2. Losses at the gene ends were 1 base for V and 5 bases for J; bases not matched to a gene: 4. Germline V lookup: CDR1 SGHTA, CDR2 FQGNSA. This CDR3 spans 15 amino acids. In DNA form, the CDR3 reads TGTGCCAGCAGCTTAGGGAGACTAGCGGAAGATACGCAGTATTTT. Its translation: CASSLGRLAEDTQYF.

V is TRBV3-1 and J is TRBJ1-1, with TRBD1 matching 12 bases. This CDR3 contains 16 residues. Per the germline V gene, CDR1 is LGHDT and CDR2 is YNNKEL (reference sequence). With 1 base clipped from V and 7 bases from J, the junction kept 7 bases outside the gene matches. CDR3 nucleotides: TGTGCCAGCAGCCAAGCTGGGACAGGGGGCTCGATTGAAGCTTTCTTT. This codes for CASSQAGTGGSIEAFF.

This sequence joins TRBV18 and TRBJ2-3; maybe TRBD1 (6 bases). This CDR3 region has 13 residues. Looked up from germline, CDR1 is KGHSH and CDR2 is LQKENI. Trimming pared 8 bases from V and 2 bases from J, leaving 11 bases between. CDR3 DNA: TGTGCCAGCGATGGACAGCTCACAGATACGCAGTATTTT. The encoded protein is CASDGQLTDTQYF.

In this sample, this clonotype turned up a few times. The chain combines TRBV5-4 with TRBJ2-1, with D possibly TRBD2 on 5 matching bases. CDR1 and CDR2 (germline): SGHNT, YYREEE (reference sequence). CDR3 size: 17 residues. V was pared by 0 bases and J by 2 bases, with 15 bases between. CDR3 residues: CASSLAVRGITYNEQFF. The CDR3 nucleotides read TGTGCCAGCAGCTTGGCAGTAAGAGGGATCACCTACAATGAGCAGTTCTTC.

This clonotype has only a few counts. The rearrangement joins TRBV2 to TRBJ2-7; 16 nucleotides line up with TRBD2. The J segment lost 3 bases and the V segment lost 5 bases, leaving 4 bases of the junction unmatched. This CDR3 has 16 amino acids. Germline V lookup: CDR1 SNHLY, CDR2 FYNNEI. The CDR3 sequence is CASSRGTSGGVYEQYF. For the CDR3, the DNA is TGTGCCAGCAGTCGTGGGACTAGCGGGGGGGTCTACGAGCAGTACTTC.

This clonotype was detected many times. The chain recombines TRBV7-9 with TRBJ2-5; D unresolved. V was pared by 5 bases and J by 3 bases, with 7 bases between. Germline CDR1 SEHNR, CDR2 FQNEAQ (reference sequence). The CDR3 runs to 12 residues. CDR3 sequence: CASSREEETQYF. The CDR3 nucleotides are TGTGCCAGCAGCCGAGAGGAAGAGACCCAGTACTTC. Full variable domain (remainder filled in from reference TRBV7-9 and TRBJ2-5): DTGVSQNPRHKITKRGQNVTFRCDPISEHNRLYWYRQTLGQGPEFLTYFQNEAQLEKSRLLSDRFSAERPKGSFSTLEIQRTEQGDSAMYLCASSREEETQYFGPGTRLLVL.

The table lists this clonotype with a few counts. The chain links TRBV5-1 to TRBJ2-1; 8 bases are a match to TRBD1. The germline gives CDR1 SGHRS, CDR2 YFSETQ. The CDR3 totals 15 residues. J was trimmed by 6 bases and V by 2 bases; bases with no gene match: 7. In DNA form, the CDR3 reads TGCGCCAGCAGCTTCTTTGGACAGGGAGGCAATGAGCAGTTCTTC. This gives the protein CASSFFGQGGNEQFF.

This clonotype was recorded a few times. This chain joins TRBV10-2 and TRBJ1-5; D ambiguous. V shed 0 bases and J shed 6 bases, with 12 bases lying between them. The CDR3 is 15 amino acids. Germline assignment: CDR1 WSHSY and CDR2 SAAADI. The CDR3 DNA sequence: TGCGCCAGCAGTGAGTCGAGCCCCCAAGGTCAGCCCCAGCATTTT. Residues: CASSESSPQGQPQHF.

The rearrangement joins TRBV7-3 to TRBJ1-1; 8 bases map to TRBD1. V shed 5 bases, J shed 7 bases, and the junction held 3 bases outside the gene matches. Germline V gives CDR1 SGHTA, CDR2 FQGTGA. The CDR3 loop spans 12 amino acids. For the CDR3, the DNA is TGTGCCAGCAGCCATGGACAGGGTGAAGCTTTCTTT. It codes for CASSHGQGEAFF.

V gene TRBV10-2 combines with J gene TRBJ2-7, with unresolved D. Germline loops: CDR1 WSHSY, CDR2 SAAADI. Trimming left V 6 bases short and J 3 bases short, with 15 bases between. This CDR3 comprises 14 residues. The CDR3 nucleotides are TGCGCCAGCAGCGCGGACCGCCACCGCTACGAGCAGTACTTC. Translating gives CASSADRHRYEQYF.

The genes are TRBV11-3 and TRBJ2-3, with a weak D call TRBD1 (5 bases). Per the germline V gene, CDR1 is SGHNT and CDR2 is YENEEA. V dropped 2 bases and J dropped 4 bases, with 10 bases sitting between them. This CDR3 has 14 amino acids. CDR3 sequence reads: CASSLNRRPDTQYF. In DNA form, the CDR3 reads TGTGCCAGCAGCTTAAACAGGCGGCCAGATACGCAGTATTTT.